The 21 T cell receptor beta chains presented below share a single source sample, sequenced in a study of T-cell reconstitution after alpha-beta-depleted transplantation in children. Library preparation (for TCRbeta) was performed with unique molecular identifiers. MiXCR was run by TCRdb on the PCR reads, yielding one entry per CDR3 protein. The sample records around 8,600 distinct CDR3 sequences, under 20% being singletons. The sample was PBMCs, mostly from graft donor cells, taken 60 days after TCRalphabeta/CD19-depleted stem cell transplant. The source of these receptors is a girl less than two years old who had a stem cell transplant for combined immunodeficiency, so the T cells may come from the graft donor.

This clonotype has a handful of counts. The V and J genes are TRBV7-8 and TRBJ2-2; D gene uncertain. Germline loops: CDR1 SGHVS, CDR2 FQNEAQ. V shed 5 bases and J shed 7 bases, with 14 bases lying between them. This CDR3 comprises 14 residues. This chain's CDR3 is CASSRIADLGELFF. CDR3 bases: TGTGCCAGCAGCCGCATAGCCGACCTCGGGGAGCTGTTTTTT. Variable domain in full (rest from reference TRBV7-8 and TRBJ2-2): GAGVSQSPRYKVAKRGQDVALRCDPISGHVSLFWYQQALGQGPEFLTYFQNEAQLDKSGLPSDRFFAERPEGSVSTLKIQRTQQEDSAVYLCASSRIADLGELFFGEGSRLTVL.

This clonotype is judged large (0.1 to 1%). The CDR3 is CASMAGDYNEQFF. As DNA, the CDR3 is TGTGCCAGCATGGCGGGCGACTACAATGAGCAGTTCTTC. The V gene is TRBV2, the J gene TRBJ2-1; TRBD2 might be the D (5 bases). Germline CDR1 is SNHLY and CDR2 is FYNNEI. CDR3 length: 13 residues. The V gene lost 7 bases and the J gene lost 3 bases, with 10 bases spanning the gap.

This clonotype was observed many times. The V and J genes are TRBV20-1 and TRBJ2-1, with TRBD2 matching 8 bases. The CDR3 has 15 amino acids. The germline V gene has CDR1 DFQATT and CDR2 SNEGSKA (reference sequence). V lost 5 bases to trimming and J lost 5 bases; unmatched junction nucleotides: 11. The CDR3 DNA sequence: TGCAGTGCTCCCAGGCCAGCGGGAGTAAACAATGAGCAGTTCTTC. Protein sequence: CSAPRPAGVNNEQFF.

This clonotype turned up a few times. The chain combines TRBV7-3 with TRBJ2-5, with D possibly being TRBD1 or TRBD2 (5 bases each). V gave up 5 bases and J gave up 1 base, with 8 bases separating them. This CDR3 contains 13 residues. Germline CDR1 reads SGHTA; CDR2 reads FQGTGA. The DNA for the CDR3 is TGTGCCAGCAGCGCCGGGGCCCAAGAGACCCAGTACTTC. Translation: CASSAGAQETQYF. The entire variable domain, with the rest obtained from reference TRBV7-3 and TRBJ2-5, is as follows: GAGVSQTPSNKVTEKGKYVELRCDPISGHTALYWYRQSLGQGPEFLIYFQGTGAADDSGLPNDRFFAVRPEGSVSTLKIQRTERGDSAVYLCASSAGAQETQYFGPGTRLLVL.

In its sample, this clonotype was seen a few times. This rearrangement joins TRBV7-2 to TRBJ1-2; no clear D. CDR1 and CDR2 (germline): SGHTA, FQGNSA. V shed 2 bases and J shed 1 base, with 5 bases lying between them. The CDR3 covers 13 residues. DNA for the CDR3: TGTGCCAGCAGCTTAACTGTTAACTATGGCTACACCTTC. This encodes CASSLTVNYGYTF.

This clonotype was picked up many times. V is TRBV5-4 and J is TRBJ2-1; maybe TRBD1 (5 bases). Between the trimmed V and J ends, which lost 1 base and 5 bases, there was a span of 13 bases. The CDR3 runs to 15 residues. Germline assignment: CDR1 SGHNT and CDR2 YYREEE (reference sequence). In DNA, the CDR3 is TGTGCCAGCAGCTTGAGCCAGGGTAAGCACAATGAGCAGTTCTTC. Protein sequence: CASSLSQGKHNEQFF.

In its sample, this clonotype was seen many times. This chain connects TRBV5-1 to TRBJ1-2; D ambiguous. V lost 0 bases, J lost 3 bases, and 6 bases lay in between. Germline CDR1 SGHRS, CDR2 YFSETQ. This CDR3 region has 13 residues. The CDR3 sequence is CASSLGRDYGYTF. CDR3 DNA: TGCGCCAGCAGCTTGGGACGGGACTATGGCTACACCTTC.

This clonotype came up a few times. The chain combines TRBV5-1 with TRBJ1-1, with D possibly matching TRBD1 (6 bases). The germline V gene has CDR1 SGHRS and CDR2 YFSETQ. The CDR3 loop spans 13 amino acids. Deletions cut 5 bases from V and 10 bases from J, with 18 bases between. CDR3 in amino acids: CASSQRTGLGAFF. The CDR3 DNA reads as TGCGCCAGCAGTCAACGCACAGGGCTCGGAGCTTTCTTT.

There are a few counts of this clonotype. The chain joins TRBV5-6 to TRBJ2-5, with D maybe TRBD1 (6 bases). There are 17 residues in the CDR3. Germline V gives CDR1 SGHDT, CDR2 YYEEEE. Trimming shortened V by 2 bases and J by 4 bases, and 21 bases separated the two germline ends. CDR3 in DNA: TGTGCCAGCAGCTTTTGGTTCAGGGGCCTCCTGGGAGAGACCCAGTACTTC. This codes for CASSFWFRGLLGETQYF.

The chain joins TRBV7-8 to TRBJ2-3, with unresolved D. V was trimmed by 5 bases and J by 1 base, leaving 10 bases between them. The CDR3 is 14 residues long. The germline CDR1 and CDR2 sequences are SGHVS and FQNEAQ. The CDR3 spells CASSARIGTDTQYF. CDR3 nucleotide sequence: TGTGCCAGCAGCGCCCGGATCGGCACAGATACGCAGTATTTT.

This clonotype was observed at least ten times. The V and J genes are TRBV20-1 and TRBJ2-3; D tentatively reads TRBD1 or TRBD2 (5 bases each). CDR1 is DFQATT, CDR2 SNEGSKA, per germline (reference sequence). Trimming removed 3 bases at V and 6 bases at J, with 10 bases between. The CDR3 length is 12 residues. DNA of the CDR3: TGCAGTGCTAGCGGGACCGGTGATACGCAGTATTTT. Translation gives CSASGTGDTQYF.

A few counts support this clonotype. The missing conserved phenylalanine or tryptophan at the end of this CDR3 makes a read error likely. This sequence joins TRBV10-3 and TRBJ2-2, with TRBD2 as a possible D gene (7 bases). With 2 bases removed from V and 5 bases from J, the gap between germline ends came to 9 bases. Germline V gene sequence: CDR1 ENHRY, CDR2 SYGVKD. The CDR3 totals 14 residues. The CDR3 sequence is CAISEAGATGELFL. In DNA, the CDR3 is TGTGCCATCAGTGAGGCGGGGGCTACCGGGGAGCTGTTTCTT.

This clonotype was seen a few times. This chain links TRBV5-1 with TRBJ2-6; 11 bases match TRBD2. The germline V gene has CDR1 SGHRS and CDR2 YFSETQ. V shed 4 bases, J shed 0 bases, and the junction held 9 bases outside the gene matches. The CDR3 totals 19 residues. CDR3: CASSPGLAAASSGANVLTF. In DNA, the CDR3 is TGCGCCAGCAGCCCGGGACTAGCGGCCGCGAGCTCTGGGGCCAACGTCCTGACTTTC.

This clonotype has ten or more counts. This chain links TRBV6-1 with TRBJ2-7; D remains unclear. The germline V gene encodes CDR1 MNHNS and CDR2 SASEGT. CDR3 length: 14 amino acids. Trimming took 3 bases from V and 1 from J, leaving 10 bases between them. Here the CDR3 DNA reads TGTGCCAGCAGTGACAGAAAGAAATCCTACGAGCAGTACTTC. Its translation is CASSDRKKSYEQYF.

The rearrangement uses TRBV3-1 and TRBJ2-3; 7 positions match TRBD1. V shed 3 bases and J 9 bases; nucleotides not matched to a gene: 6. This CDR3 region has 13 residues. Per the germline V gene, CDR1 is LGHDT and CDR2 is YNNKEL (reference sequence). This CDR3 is CASSHLTGSTQYF. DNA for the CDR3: TGTGCCAGCAGCCACCTGACAGGGTCGACGCAGTATTTT.

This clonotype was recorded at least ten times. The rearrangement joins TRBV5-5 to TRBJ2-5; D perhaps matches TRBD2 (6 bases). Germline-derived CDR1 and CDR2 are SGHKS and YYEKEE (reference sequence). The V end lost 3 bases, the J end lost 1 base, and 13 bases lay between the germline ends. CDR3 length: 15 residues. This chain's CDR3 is CASSWGDLSQETQYF. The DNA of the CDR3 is TGTGCCAGCAGCTGGGGGGACCTTTCCCAAGAGACCCAGTACTTC.

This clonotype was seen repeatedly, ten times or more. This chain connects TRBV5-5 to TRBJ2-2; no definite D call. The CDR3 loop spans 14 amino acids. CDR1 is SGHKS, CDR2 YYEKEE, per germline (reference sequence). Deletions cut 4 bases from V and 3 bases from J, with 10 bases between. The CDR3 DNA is TGTGCCAGCAGCCTCAGCGTTTACACCGGGGAGCTGTTTTTT. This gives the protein CASSLSVYTGELFF.

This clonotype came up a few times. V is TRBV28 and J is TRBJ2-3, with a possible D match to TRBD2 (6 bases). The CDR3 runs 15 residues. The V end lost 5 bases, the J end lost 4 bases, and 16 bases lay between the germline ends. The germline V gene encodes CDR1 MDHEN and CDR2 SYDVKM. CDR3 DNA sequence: TGTGCCAGCAGTCCTTCCGGGACTGCCCCAGATACGCAGTATTTT. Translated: CASSPSGTAPDTQYF.

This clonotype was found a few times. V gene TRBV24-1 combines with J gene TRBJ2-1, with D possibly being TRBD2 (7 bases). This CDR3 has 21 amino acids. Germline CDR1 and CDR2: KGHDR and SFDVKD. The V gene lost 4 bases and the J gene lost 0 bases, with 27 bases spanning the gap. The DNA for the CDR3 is TGTGCCACCAGTGACCGCACCCGGGGGGCCGCGAATCCCCTCTCCTACAATGAGCAGTTCTTC. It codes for CATSDRTRGAANPLSYNEQFF.

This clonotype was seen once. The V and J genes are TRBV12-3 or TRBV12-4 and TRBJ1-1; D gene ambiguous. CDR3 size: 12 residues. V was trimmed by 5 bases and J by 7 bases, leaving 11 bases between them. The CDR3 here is CASSPLHGEAFF. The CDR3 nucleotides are TGTGCCAGCAGTCCACTACATGGTGAAGCTTTCTTT.

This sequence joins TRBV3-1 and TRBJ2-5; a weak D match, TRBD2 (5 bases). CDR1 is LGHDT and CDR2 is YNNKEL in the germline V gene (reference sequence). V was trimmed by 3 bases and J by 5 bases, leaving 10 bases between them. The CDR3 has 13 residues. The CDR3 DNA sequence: TGTGCCAGCAGCCATGAGGGAAGGGAGACCCAGTACTTC. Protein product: CASSHEGRETQYF.